These 9 T cell receptor beta chains were sequenced from one sample in a study of blood T cell repertoires in COVID-19. Method: immunoSEQ multiplex PCR; TCRdb's copy keeps in-frame clones and lacks some. Of around 340,000 clones listed, approximately 86% are singletons. The specimen was peripheral blood. The receptors were sampled from a woman aged 60-70 years with COVID-19, enrolled during active disease.

This clone was recorded a few times. Other DNA sequences in the sample encode the same CDR3. The rearrangement links TRBV18 to TRBJ2-3; a possible D gene is TRBD2 (5 bases). The CDR3 covers 12 residues. The germline gives CDR1 KGHSH, CDR2 LQKENI. Trimming took 3 bases from V and 6 from J, leaving 7 bases between them. The CDR3 protein is CASSPSGDTQYF. In DNA form, the CDR3 reads TGTGCCAGCTCACCCTCGGGGGATACGCAGTATTTT.

V and J are TRBV6-6 and TRBJ1-2; perhaps TRBD1 as D (6 bases). CDR3 length: 12 residues. Trimming left V 7 bases short and J 7 bases short, with 13 bases between. Per the germline V gene, CDR1 is MNHNY and CDR2 is SVGAGI (reference sequence). As DNA, the CDR3 is TGTGCCAGCAAGGGGGGGGACGTTGGCTACACCTTC. As protein: CASKGGDVGYTF.

The V call is TRBV7-2, the J call TRBJ1-3; maybe TRBD1 (6 bases). V was trimmed by 7 bases and J by 4 bases, leaving 17 bases between them. The length of the CDR3 is 15 residues. The germline CDR1 and CDR2 sequences are SGHTA and FQGNSA. DNA of the CDR3: TGTGCCAGCAAGCGGGGGGCTTCGCAAGGAAACACCATATATTTT. This encodes CASKRGASQGNTIYF. The full variable domain, its missing parts supplied by reference TRBV7-2 and TRBJ1-3, is GAGVSQSPSNKVTEKGKDVELRCDPISGHTALYWYRQSLGQGLEFLIYFQGNSAPDKSGLPSDRFSAERTGGSVSTLTIQRTQQEDSAVYLCASKRGASQGNTIYFGEGSWLTVV.

The chain combines TRBV5-4 with TRBJ1-1; D might be TRBD1 (5 bases). CDR1 and CDR2 from the germline V gene are SGHNT and YYREEE (reference sequence). CDR3 length equals 15 residues. Trimming took 2 bases from V and 5 from J, leaving 16 bases between them. The CDR3 loop is CASSFTQGESTEAFF. The CDR3, as DNA: TGTGCCAGCAGCTTCACTCAGGGTGAGAGTACTGAAGCTTTCTTT.

The gene calls are TRBV21-1 and TRBJ1-2; the DNA was not compared with TRBD1, the D call given in the table. TRBV21-1 is termed a pseudogene. The CDR3 extends over 12 amino acids. The CDR3 DNA sequence: TGTGCCAGCAAAGATCAGGGATATGGCTACACCTTC. This sequence encodes CASKDQGYGYTF.

The rearrangement links TRBV4-2 to TRBJ1-1; TRBD1 might be the D (5 bases). Germline CDR1 LGHNA, CDR2 YNFKEQ. The germline V and J ends were trimmed by 4 bases and 2 bases, with 14 bases remaining between them. The length of the CDR3 is 15 residues. The CDR3 region is CASSRAVRGNTEAFF. Written as DNA, the CDR3 is TGTGCCAGCAGCCGAGCCGTTAGGGGTAACACTGAAGCTTTCTTT.

This clone was seen once. The chain carries TRBV5-1 and TRBJ2-1, with 9 positions matching TRBD2. Unmatched junction bases numbered 7, after V lost 3 bases and J lost 6 bases. Looked up from germline, CDR1 is SGHRS and CDR2 is YFSETQ. The CDR3 has 15 amino acids. This chain's CDR3 is CASSSGLAGGNEQFF. CDR3 nucleotides: TGCGCCAGCAGCTCGGGACTAGCAGGGGGCAATGAGCAGTTCTTC.

This clone was found a few times. The rearrangement uses TRBV9 and TRBJ1-6, with unresolved D. The CDR3 is made up of 15 amino acids. Looked up from germline, CDR1 is SGDLS and CDR2 is YYNGEE. V was cut by 1 base and J by 8 bases, with 13 bases left in between. CDR3 in amino acids: CASSVLPIPDSPLHF. The CDR3 region has the DNA TGTGCCAGCAGCGTACTTCCTATCCCTGATTCACCCCTCCACTTT.

The genes are TRBV6-6 and TRBJ1-5, with a tentative D call TRBD1 (6 bases). Between the trimmed V and J ends, which lost 2 bases and 0 bases, there was a span of 8 bases. Germline loops: CDR1 MNHNY, CDR2 SVGAGI (reference sequence). The CDR3 consists of 15 residues. This CDR3 reads CASSYRTDSNQPQHF. The CDR3 coding sequence is TGTGCCAGCAGTTACAGGACAGATAGCAATCAGCCCCAGCATTTT.